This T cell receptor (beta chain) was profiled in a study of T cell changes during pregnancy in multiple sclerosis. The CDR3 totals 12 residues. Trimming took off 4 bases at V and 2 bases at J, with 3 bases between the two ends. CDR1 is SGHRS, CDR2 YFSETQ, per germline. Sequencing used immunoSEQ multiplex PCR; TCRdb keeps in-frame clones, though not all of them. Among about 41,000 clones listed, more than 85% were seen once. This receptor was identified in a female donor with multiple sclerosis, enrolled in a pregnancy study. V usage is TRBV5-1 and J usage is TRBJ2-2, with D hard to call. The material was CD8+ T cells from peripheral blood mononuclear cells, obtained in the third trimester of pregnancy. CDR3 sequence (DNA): TGCGCCAGCAGCCCAAACACCGGGGAGCTGTTTTTT. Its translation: CASSPNTGELFF.